Below, 2 T cell receptor beta chains from the same sample are listed, as sequenced in a study of blood T cells in healthy people across ages. It was with a sample-barcoded 5' primer and a J-beta primer mix that a second PCR of about 6 to 11 cycles was run. TCRdb re-called the 5' RACE reads through MiXCR, storing one row per CDR3 protein. The sample consists of roughly 1.7 million distinct CDR3 sequences, around 35% of them appearing once. The sequenced sample consisted of blood. Source of these receptors: a woman in her twenties or thirties in good health.

As for this clonotype: This could be a read error, since a much larger clone is one nucleotide away. The chain is built from TRBV29-1 and TRBJ2-1; 9 bases match TRBD2. Trimming removed 4 bases from V and 8 bases from J; junction bases left unmatched: 9. Germline CDR1 and CDR2: SQVTM and ANQGSEA. This CDR3 spans 14 amino acids. This chain's CDR3 is CSVGGPAGGYEQFF. The CDR3 DNA reads as TGCAGCGTTGGGGGACCAGCGGGAGGTTATGAGCAGTTCTTC.

With respect to this clonotype: A much larger clonotype is one base distant, so this may be a read error. This chain uses TRBV12-3 or TRBV12-4 with TRBJ2-3, with unresolved D. This CDR3 has 12 amino acids. The CDR3 bases are TGTGCCAGCCTTGGGATGGCAGATACGGAGTATTTT. Amino acid sequence: CASLGMADTEYF.